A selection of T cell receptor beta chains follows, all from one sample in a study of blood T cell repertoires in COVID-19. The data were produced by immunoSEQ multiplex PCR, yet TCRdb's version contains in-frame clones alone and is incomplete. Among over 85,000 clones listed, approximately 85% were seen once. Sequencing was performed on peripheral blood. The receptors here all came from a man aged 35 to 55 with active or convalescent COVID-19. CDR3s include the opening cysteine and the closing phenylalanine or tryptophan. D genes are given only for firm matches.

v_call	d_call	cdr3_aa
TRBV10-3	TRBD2	CAISGGFGLAASYEQYF
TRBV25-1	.	CASSETRGLRETQYF
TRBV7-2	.	CASSFRDTQYF
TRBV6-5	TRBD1	CASSYSVTGGAYEQYF
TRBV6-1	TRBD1	CASSEVRTGSFGYSNQPQHF
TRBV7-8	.	CASSSDREERTGELFF
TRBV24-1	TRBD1	CATSEGTGGTDTQYF
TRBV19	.	CASSRQLNTEAFF
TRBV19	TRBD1	CASSARGPDTQYF
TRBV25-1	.	CASSRDTPYEQYF
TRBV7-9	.	CASSPGLTNAYEQYF
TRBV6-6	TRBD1	CASSYSRGTGFYEQYF
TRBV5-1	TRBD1	CASSLYSTGATVNTEAFF
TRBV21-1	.	CASSKSQLVLNTEAFF
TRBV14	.	CASSQVVAAAGGYTF
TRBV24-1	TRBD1	CATSDLPMYRDRATEAFF
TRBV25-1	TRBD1	CASSAHRGPNYGYTF
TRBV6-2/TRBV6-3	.	CASSYSAALGRNEQFF
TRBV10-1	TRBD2	CASTRMLAGGPLIDEQYF
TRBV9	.	CASSPHETAYTEAFF
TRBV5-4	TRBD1	CASSLGGDRGNYGYTF
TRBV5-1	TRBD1	CASSSQGRRSYEQYF
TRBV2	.	CASSAQSGTPNQPQHF
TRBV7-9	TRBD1	CASSPLGQAQVYGYTF
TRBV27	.	CASSLSFTRMQKHTDTQYF
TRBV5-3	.	CARSFDIATNEKLFF
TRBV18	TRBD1	CASSRDRGGVNTEAFF
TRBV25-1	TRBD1	CASRGQGGPNYGYTF
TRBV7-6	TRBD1	CASSLSPTGGLDGELFF